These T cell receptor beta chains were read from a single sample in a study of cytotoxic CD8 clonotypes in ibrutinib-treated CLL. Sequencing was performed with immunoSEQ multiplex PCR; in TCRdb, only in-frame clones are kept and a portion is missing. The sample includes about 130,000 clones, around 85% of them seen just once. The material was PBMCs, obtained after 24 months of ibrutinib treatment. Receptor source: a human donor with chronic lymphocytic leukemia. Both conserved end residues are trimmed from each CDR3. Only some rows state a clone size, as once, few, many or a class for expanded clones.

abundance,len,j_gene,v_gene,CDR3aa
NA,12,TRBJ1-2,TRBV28,ASSYLDSFYGYT
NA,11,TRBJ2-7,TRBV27,ASSFLVGYEQY
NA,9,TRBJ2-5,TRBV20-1,RGGTQETQY
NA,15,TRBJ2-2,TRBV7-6,ASSSTLGGSNTGELF
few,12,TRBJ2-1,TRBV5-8,ASSYSGRIGEQF
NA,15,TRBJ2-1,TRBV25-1,ASSGLAGGPYSNEQF
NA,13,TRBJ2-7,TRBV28,ASRETGPGSYEQY
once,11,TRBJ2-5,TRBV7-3,ASSSSVQETQY
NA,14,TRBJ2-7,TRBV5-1,ASSLGGLAGVYEQY
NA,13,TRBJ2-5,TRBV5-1,ASSLDPGARETQY
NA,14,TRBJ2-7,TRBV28,ASSETGWQGPYEQY
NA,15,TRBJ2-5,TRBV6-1,ASSEGPGRQYQETQY
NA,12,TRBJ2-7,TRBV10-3,AISPNDLGQGEY
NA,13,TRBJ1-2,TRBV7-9,ASSLDRGRTYGYT
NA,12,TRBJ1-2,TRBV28,ASSDGQRYYGYT
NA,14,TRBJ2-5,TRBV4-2,ASSQVRGALRETQY
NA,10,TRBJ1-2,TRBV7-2,ASSLGLGGYT
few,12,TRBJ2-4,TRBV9,ASSVASRGDIQY
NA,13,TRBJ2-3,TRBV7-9,ASSLVGRSTDTQY
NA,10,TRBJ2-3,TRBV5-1,ASSYITDTQY